Shown below are 9 T cell receptor beta chains from a single sample sequenced in a study of CD8+ T cells in alopecia areata. Reverse transcription of extracted RNA yielded cDNA, which provided the sequencing template. TCRdb keeps only in-frame clones here, not all; method: immunoSEQ multiplex PCR. Counted here are some 150,000 clones, 58% occurring once; the ten biggest clones make up about a sixth. Sample treatment: oral pan-JAK inhibitor, 5-10 mg twice daily. The source was CD4+ T cells sorted from blood, collected between weeks 55 and 65, from a patient treated with tofacitinib. All receptors come from a human donor with alopecia areata.

This chain connects TRBV25-1 to TRBJ2-5; no clear D. Between the trimmed V and J ends, which lost 2 bases and 1 base, there was a span of 8 bases. The CDR3 length is 14 residues. The V gene's germline CDR1 is MGHDK and CDR2 SYGVNS. Here the CDR3 DNA reads TGTGCCAGCAGTGAAAGCAGAATCCAAGAGACCCAGTACTTC. It translates to CASSESRIQETQYF. Full variable domain (outside the CDR3, taken from reference TRBV25-1 and TRBJ2-5): EADIYQTPRYLVIGTGKKITLECSQTMGHDKMYWYQQDPGMELHLIHYSYGVNSTEKGDLSSESTVSRIRTEHFPLTLESARPSHTSQYLCASSESRIQETQYFGPGTRLLVL.

This clone was seen more than once but under ten times. CDR3 DNA: TGTGCCAGCAGAAGCAGGGCTCCGGAAAAACTGTTTTTT. This codes for CASRSRAPEKLFF. The chain employs TRBV7-9 and TRBJ1-4; D might be TRBD1 (5 bases). Trimming cost V 6 bases and J 8 bases, with 13 bases left between them. The CDR3 runs 13 residues. From germline, CDR1 is SEHNR and CDR2 FQNEAQ (reference sequence).

The V call is TRBV30, the J call TRBJ2-2; 8 bases are shared with TRBD2. With V trimmed by 0 bases and J by 1 base, 10 bases remained unmatched. Germline lookup yields CDR1 GTSNPN and CDR2 SVGIG (reference sequence). CDR3 size: 18 residues. The CDR3 protein is CAWSVHPGGMLNTGELFF. CDR3 nucleotides: TGTGCCTGGAGTGTGCACCCGGGGGGGATGTTGAACACCGGGGAGCTGTTTTTT.

This clone occurred a few times. The CDR3 protein is CASSFQAGDPDTQYF. DNA for the CDR3: TGTGCCAGCAGTTTTCAGGCAGGGGACCCAGATACGCAGTATTTT. The chain couples TRBV9 to TRBJ2-3; a possible D gene is TRBD1 (6 bases). Trimming pared 5 bases from V and 4 bases from J, leaving 17 bases between. CDR3 length: 15 amino acids. CDR1 SGDLS and CDR2 YYNGEE come from the germline V gene.

This chain connects TRBV11-2 to TRBJ2-3, with 8 bases that match TRBD2. CDR1 is SGHAT, CDR2 FQNNGV, per germline. The CDR3 runs to 18 residues. J gave up 4 bases and V 2 bases, and 14 bases lay outside the gene matches. For the CDR3, the DNA is TGTGCCAGCAGCTTAATCGTCCACGGGGGGGCCGGGGCAGATACGCAGTATTTT. Residues: CASSLIVHGGAGADTQYF. Full variable domain (remainder filled in from reference TRBV11-2 and TRBJ2-3): EAGVAQSPRYKIIEKRQSVAFWCNPISGHATLYWYQQILGQGPKLLIQFQNNGVVDDSQLPKDRFSAERLKGVDSTLKIQPAKLEDSAVYLCASSLIVHGGAGADTQYFGPGTRLTVL.

The J gene is TRBJ1-4, the V gene TRBV29-1; D is ambiguous. Germline CDR1 and CDR2: SQVTM and ANQGSEA. Between the trimmed V and J ends, which lost 3 bases and 7 bases, there was a span of 12 bases. CDR3 length equals 13 residues. The CDR3 reads CSVESVDGEKLFF. The CDR3 DNA reads TGCAGCGTTGAGTCGGTCGATGGTGAAAAACTGTTTTTT.

This clone occurred once. The rearrangement links TRBV10-3 to TRBJ1-2; weak D call: TRBD1 (6 bases). The CDR3 consists of 13 residues. Germline V gene data show CDR1 as ENHRY and CDR2 as SYGVKD. V was cut by 3 bases and J by 4 bases, with 9 bases left in between. The DNA for the CDR3 is TGTGCCATCAGTGATGGGGGGCGCTATGGCTACACCTTC. Protein sequence: CAISDGGRYGYTF.

This clone was recorded many times. This sequence joins TRBV6-6 and TRBJ2-5; D not certain. Trimming took 0 bases from V and 5 from J, leaving 7 bases between them. Germline CDR1 reads MNHNY; CDR2 reads SVGAGI (reference sequence). The CDR3 extends over 13 amino acids. The CDR3 DNA reads as TGTGCCAGCAGTTACTCTGTAAGGGAGACCCAGTACTTC. Protein: CASSYSVRETQYF.

The V call is TRBV2, the J call TRBJ2-2, with D maybe TRBD1 (6 bases). Germline-derived CDR1 and CDR2 are SNHLY and FYNNEI. V lost 7 bases and J lost 0, with 12 bases in between. The CDR3 contains 15 residues. This CDR3 reads CASMKRGTNTGELFF. The CDR3 region has the DNA TGTGCCAGCATGAAAAGGGGGACGAACACCGGGGAGCTGTTTTTT.